Sequencing of this T cell receptor beta chain was carried out in a study of T-cell reconstitution after alpha-beta-depleted transplantation in children. With 6 bases removed from V and 7 bases from J, the gap between germline ends came to 7 bases. CDR3 size: 11 residues. Per germline, CDR1 SGHTA and CDR2 FQGNSA. A TCRbeta library incorporating unique molecular identifiers was prepared. One entry per CDR3 protein, called by TCRdb with MiXCR from the PCR reads. The sample contains over 550,000 distinct CDR3 sequences, 10% to 13% of which appear only once. V gene TRBV7-2 combines with J gene TRBJ2-1; D is undetermined. The sequencing used PBMCs from the stem cell graft donor, collected from the stem cell graft. The clonotype comes from a human donor who donated a stem cell graft to a child with acute myeloid leukemia. CDR3 in DNA: TGTGCCAGCAGAAGAGCGAATGAGCAGTTCTTC. Its translation: CASRRANEQFF.